This entry is about one T cell receptor (beta chain). Its target is unknown. The data derive from a study of cytomegalovirus exposure and HLA in healthy donors. Amplification used 60 Vbeta primers and 13 Jbeta primers. This table comes from immunoSEQ multiplex PCR, and its TCRdb copy is limited to in-frame clones, with some not included. The data hold approximately 160,000 clones, with around 80% observed a single time. The CDR3 runs 16 residues. V lost 2 bases and J lost 0, with 14 bases in between. Germline V gives CDR1 MNHEY, CDR2 SMNVEV (reference sequence). Study-wide points: It was only CMV serostatus that was available as immune exposure information. In an earlier analysis, in about 530 donors, most V segments appeared productive either ~87% or ~30% of the time.

The sequenced sample consisted of PBMCs. This clonotype was obtained from a man younger than 35 in good health and CMV-seronegative. The rearrangement joins TRBV27 to TRBJ2-7; possibly TRBD1 for D (5 bases). The DNA for the CDR3 is TGTGCCAGCAGTTTAAGGTTCGACAGTATCTCCTACGAGCAGTACTTC. Encoded protein: CASSLRFDSISYEQYF.